This TCR beta chain emerged from a study of control samples from healthy donors and cancer patients. CDR1 is MNHNY, CDR2 SVGAGI, per germline (reference sequence). Trimming took off 2 bases at V and 6 bases at J, with 8 bases between the two ends. CDR3 size: 13 residues. The table lists this clone with a few counts. Libraries were prepared by immunoSEQ multiplex PCR; TCRdb keeps only in-frame clonotypes and omits some of them. The table shows roughly 150,000 clones, with 80% to 90% occurring only once. The sequencing input was blood. V gene TRBV6-6 combines with J gene TRBJ1-5; a weak D match, TRBD1 (5 bases). This TCR derives from a man aged 18 to 30 in good health. CDR3 sequence: CASSYVGVQPQHF. CDR3 in DNA: TGTGCCAGCAGTTACGTAGGGGTTCAGCCCCAGCATTTT.